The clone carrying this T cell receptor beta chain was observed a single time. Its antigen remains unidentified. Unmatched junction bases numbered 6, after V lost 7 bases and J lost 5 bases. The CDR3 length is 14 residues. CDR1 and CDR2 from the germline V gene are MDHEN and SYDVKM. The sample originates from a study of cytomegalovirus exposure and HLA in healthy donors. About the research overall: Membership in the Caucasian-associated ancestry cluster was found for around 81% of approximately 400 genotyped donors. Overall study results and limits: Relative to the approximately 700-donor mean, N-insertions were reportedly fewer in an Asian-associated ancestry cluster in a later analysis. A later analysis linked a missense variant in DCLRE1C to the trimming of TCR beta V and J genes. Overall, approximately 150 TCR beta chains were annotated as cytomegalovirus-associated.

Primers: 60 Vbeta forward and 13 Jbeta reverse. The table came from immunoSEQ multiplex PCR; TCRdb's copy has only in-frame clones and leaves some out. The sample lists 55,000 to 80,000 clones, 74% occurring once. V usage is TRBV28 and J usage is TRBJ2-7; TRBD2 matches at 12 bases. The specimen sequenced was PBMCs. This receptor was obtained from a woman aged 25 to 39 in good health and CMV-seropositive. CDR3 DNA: TGTGCCAGCATGTGGACTAGCGGGACCCACGAGCAGTACTTC. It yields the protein CASMWTSGTHEQYF.